This T cell receptor beta chain was retrieved from a study of T cell repertoires in cytomegalovirus infection. Whole-study context: Alongside well-studied HLA-B-restricted CMV epitopes, recently identified HLA-C-restricted CMV epitopes were also used. Both a matching HLA type and CMV infection were indicated by public TCR beta signatures.

The CDR3 consists of 15 residues. Trimming removed 7 bases at V and 1 base at J, with 16 bases between. Germline V CDR1 and CDR2: SGHVS, FQNEAQ. One entry per CDR3 protein, called by TCRdb with MiXCR from the reads. The table shows about 900,000 distinct CDR3 sequences, with about a third occurring only once. This clonotype has only a few counts. Its antigen is unknown. General study results and limits: Pooled public TCR beta family frequency picked out CMV carriers with the relevant HLA. What dominated the ex vivo response were HLA-C-restricted CMV-specific TCR beta clonotypes.

V is TRBV7-8 and J is TRBJ2-5; perhaps TRBD1 as D (6 bases). The sequence came from a human donor in good health (CMV status not recorded). Some clones in this sample may be carry-over from other donors' samples. This specimen consisted of cultured CD8+ T cells from PBMCs, obtained from culture after CMV antigen stimulation. This CDR3 is CASTQGWGPQETQYF. CDR3 sequence (DNA): TGTGCCAGCACCCAGGGGTGGGGGCCCCAAGAGACCCAGTACTTC.